These T cell receptor beta chains were read from a single sample in a study of blood T cell repertoires in COVID-19. Clones were sequenced by immunoSEQ multiplex PCR, and TCRdb holds only the in-frame ones, with some missing. This table holds more than 400,000 clones, approximately 85% found once. Sequenced: peripheral blood. These receptors came from a human donor in a cohort sampled during active COVID-19. CDR3s include the opening cysteine and the closing phenylalanine or tryptophan. D genes are given only for firm matches. Rows give clone size only sometimes, using once, few, many, or a class for an expanded clone.

CDR3nt	CDR3aa	abundance	j_gene	v_gene	d_gene
TGTGCCAGCAGTAACCCCGGACAGGGGAACACCTTC	CASSNPGQGNTF	.	TRBJ1-2	TRBV6-2/TRBV6-3	TRBD1
TGCGCCAGCAGCTTGGTGGATCTTGGCGGCTCCACAGATACGCAGTATTTT	CASSLVDLGGSTDTQYF	.	TRBJ2-3	TRBV5-1	.
TGTGCCAGCAGCTTGGGAGCGAACACTGAAGCTTTCTTT	CASSLGANTEAFF	few	TRBJ1-1	TRBV7-3	.
TGCAGCGTTGAACAGGCAACCTACGAGCAGTACTTC	CSVEQATYEQYF	.	TRBJ2-7	TRBV29-1	.
TGTGCCAGCAGCTCCAGGGGAAACCAAGAGACCCAGTACTTC	CASSSRGNQETQYF	once	TRBJ2-5	TRBV7-3	.
TGTGCCAGCAGCAGCGGGCTAGTCTCCTACGAGCAGTACTTC	CASSSGLVSYEQYF	.	TRBJ2-7	TRBV27	.
TGCGCCAGCAGCCAACAGGTACCCCTGGGCGAGCAGTACTTC	CASSQQVPLGEQYF	few	TRBJ2-7	TRBV5-1	.
TGTGCCAGCAGTGCCGGGACAGCAGGAAACACCATATATTTT	CASSAGTAGNTIYF	few	TRBJ1-3	TRBV6-2/TRBV6-3	TRBD1
TGTGCCAGCAGTTATTCCGGGACAGGGAATCGGGGCTACACCTTC	CASSYSGTGNRGYTF	.	TRBJ1-2	TRBV5-6	TRBD1
TGTGCCAGCAGCCGTTTGCACACTACAGGGCGACGCTCCTACAATGAGCAGTTCTTC	CASSRLHTTGRRSYNEQFF	.	TRBJ2-1	TRBV21-1	.
TGCAGCGTTGGTGAGGGCCGGGGTGGCTACACCTTC	CSVGEGRGGYTF	.	TRBJ1-2	TRBV29-1	.
TGTGCCAGCAGTTGGGGGACTAGCGGGAGGGCCTACAATGAGCAGTTCTTC	CASSWGTSGRAYNEQFF	once	TRBJ2-1	TRBV28	TRBD2
TGTGCCAGCTCACCTGGGACTAGCGGGAGGCGTGAGACCCAGTACTTC	CASSPGTSGRRETQYF	.	TRBJ2-5	TRBV18	TRBD2
TGTGCCATCAGTGACCTACGGCAGGAAGAAGCTTTCTTT	CAISDLRQEEAFF	.	TRBJ1-1	TRBV10-3	.
TGTGCCAGCAGCTTGGACGGGGTCCCCACAGATACGCAGTATTTT	CASSLDGVPTDTQYF	.	TRBJ2-3	TRBV5-4	.
TGTGCCAGCACCGTAAGGGGCCTCTCCTACGAGCAGTACTTC	CASTVRGLSYEQYF	.	TRBJ2-7	TRBV7-2	.
TGTGCCGGAAGGACTAGCGGGAGTGAAAACGAGCAGTACTTC	CAGRTSGSENEQYF	.	TRBJ2-7	TRBV30	TRBD2
TGTGCCAGCAGCCAACCCTGGGGCGGCGAGCAGTACTTC	CASSQPWGGEQYF	.	TRBJ2-7	TRBV3-1/TRBV3-2	.
TGTGCCAGCAGTCTCTTTTTTACGGTCAACTATGGCTACACCTTC	CASSLFFTVNYGYTF	once	TRBJ1-2	TRBV2	.
TGTGCCAGCAGCTTGGGACTAGCGGGAGACACAGATACGCAGTATTTT	CASSLGLAGDTDTQYF	.	TRBJ2-3	TRBV5-6	TRBD2
TGTGCCAGCAGCCAAGGAGGGGGCCAATACAATGAGCAGTTCTTC	CASSQGGGQYNEQFF	few	TRBJ2-1	TRBV3-1/TRBV3-2	TRBD1
TGTGCCAGCACCGGGGCGGGGGGAAGAACGGTGACCCAGTACTTC	CASTGAGGRTVTQYF	once	TRBJ2-5	TRBV6-5	TRBD2
TGTGCCAGTAGTATAGGTACTAGCGGGAGCTACGAGCAGTACTTC	CASSIGTSGSYEQYF	.	TRBJ2-7	TRBV19	TRBD2
TGTGCCAGTAGTATAGGGCAGTCCCCCCACAATGAGCAGTTCTTC	CASSIGQSPHNEQFF	.	TRBJ2-1	TRBV19	.
TGTGCCAGCAGCGACGGGACTAGCGGGAGACCCCACAATGAGCAGTTCTTC	CASSDGTSGRPHNEQFF	.	TRBJ2-1	TRBV7-9	TRBD2
TGTGCCAGCTCACCAGTGAGCTCGGAAGCTTTCTTT	CASSPVSSEAFF	.	TRBJ1-1	TRBV18	.
TGTGCCACCAGCAGAGTCCAGGGGAACTCTGGAAACACCATATATTTT	CATSRVQGNSGNTIYF	.	TRBJ1-3	TRBV15	.
TGTGCCAGCCTCGACAGGGCAGGAGTCGGGGAGCTGTTTTTT	CASLDRAGVGELFF	.	TRBJ2-2	TRBV2	TRBD1
TGTGCCAGCAGTGGAACTAGCGGGAGGGCCGCGACCGGGGAGCTGTTTTTT	CASSGTSGRAATGELFF	.	TRBJ2-2	TRBV2	TRBD2
TGTGCCAGCAGCGTAGGCCAGGGGGCGCGTGACGGGGAGCTGTTTTTT	CASSVGQGARDGELFF	.	TRBJ2-2	TRBV9	TRBD1
TGCGCCAGCAGCTTGACGGTGACAGGGGTTAATTCACCCCTCCACTTT	CASSLTVTGVNSPLHF	.	TRBJ1-6	TRBV5-1	TRBD1
TGTGCCAGCAGCCTCGGCAGGGCGAGCTACGAGCAGTACTTC	CASSLGRASYEQYF	.	TRBJ2-7	TRBV27	.
TGTGCCAGCAGTCCAACAAGGACAGGGGATTCCTACGAGCAGTACTTC	CASSPTRTGDSYEQYF	.	TRBJ2-7	TRBV27	TRBD1
TGTGCCAGCAGTGATGGTGGGACAGGGCAAGAGACCCAGTACTTC	CASSDGGTGQETQYF	.	TRBJ2-5	TRBV6-1	TRBD1
TGTGCCAGCAGTCAAGTTAGCGGGATATCCTACGAGCAGTACTTC	CASSQVSGISYEQYF	.	TRBJ2-7	TRBV25-1	TRBD2
TGTGCCAGCAGAATTGGACTAGCGGGAGTTAGGGTTAGCACAGATACGCAGTATTTT	CASRIGLAGVRVSTDTQYF	.	TRBJ2-3	TRBV5-6	TRBD2
TGTGCCAGAAGCCCGGGGTTCAGGGGGGTAGGTCAGCCCCAGCATTTT	CARSPGFRGVGQPQHF	.	TRBJ1-5	TRBV5-3	TRBD1
TGTGCCAGCAGCTTAGGAAGGGACACCTATGGCTACACCTTC	CASSLGRDTYGYTF	.	TRBJ1-2	TRBV7-8	.
TGTGCCAGTATGGCTAGCGGCTACAATGAGCAGTTCTTC	CASMASGYNEQFF	.	TRBJ2-1	TRBV19	TRBD2
TGTGCCAGCAGCTCAGGGGACCTCAGCAATCAGCCCCAGCATTTT	CASSSGDLSNQPQHF	.	TRBJ1-5	TRBV5-8	.
TGTGCTAGTGGTTTGGACCCTTATGCCGGGACTAGCGGGTTCGCCCTCAATGAGCAGTTCTTC	CASGLDPYAGTSGFALNEQFF	.	TRBJ2-1	TRBV12-5	TRBD2
TGTGCCAGTAGTGATCCGGGACTAGAAAGATATGAGCAGTTCTTC	CASSDPGLERYEQFF	.	TRBJ2-1	TRBV19	TRBD2
TGTGCCAGCTCACCCGGGACACCCAGTAACTATGGCTACACCTTC	CASSPGTPSNYGYTF	few	TRBJ1-2	TRBV18	.
.	CASSQFGPGSGDERIF	.	TRBJ1-4	TRBV19	.
TGTGCCACCAGTCGAGGGGGAGGGGGATGGGACGACACCGGGGAGCTGTTTTTT	CATSRGGGGWDDTGELFF	.	TRBJ2-2	TRBV15	.
TGTGCCAGCAGTTACTCGACGGCGGATGGCTACACCTTC	CASSYSTADGYTF	.	TRBJ1-2	TRBV6-6	.
TGCGCCAGCAGCCAAGAAACAGGGGACTATGGCTACACCTTC	CASSQETGDYGYTF	.	TRBJ1-2	TRBV4-3	TRBD1
TGTGCCTGGAGTGTAGGTGCAGGGAACTATGGCTACACCTTC	CAWSVGAGNYGYTF	.	TRBJ1-2	TRBV30	.
TGTGCCAGCAGCTTAACAGGGACCCCTACCTACGAGCAGTACTTC	CASSLTGTPTYEQYF	.	TRBJ2-7	TRBV7-9	.
TGTGCCAGCAGCTTAGCGCGACTAGCGGGAGAAGTTGAGCAGTTCTTC	CASSLARLAGEVEQFF	.	TRBJ2-1	TRBV7-6	TRBD2
TGTGCCACCACCCCCCGGAGCTCCTACAATGAGCAGTTCTTC	CATTPRSSYNEQFF	once	TRBJ2-1	TRBV19	.
TGTGCCAGCAGTAAGGGACCCCGGCGGGGTTCACCCCTCCACTTT	CASSKGPRRGSPLHF	.	TRBJ1-6	TRBV6-5	.
TGCAGCGCTGGGGACAGTCAAGAGACCCAGTACTTC	CSAGDSQETQYF	.	TRBJ2-5	TRBV29-1	TRBD1
TGTGCCAGCAGCTCGGGCCAGGGGCCTCTTGAGCAGTACTTC	CASSSGQGPLEQYF	.	TRBJ2-7	TRBV7-2	.
TGTGCCAGCAGCCTAAGAGGTTGGGACAGAGACCACGAGCAGTACTTC	CASSLRGWDRDHEQYF	.	TRBJ2-7	TRBV7-6	TRBD1